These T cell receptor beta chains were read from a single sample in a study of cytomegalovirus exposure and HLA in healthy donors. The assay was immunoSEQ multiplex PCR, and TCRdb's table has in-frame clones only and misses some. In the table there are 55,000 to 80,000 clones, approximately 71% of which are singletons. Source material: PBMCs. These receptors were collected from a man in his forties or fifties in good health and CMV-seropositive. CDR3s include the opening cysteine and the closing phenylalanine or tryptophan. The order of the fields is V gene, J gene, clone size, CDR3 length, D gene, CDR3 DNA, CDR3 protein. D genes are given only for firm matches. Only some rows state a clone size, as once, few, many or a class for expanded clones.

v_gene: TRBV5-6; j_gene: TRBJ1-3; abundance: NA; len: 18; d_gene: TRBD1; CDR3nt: TGTGCCAGCAGCTTGTTTACGGGACAGGGTATTTCTGGAAACACCATATATTTT; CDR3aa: CASSLFTGQGISGNTIYF
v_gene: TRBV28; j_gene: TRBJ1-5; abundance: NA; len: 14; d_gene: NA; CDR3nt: TGTGCCAGCAACCAAGGCGGGAAGGCTCAGCCCCAGCATTTT; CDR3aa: CASNQGGKAQPQHF
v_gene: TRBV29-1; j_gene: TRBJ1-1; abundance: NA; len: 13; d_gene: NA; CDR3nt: TGCAGCGTTGTGGTCAGGGAGGGCACTGAAGCTTTCTTT; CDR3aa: CSVVVREGTEAFF
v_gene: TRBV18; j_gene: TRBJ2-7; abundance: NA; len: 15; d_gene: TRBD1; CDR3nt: TGTGCCAGCTCACTTTACAGGGGGCCAGCCTACGAGCAGTACTTC; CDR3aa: CASSLYRGPAYEQYF
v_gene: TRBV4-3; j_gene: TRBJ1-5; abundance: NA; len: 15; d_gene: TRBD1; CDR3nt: TGCGCCAGCAGCCAAGACCCAGGGGGAGATCAGCCCCAGCATTTT; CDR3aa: CASSQDPGGDQPQHF
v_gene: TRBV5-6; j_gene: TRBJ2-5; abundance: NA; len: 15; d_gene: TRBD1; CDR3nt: TGTGCCAGCAGCTTGGCCGGCAGGGGGCAAGAGACCCAGTACTTC; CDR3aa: CASSLAGRGQETQYF
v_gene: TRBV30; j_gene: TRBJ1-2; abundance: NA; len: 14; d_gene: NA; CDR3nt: TGTGCCTGGAGTGTACAATTCAGGGGTGGCGGCTACACCTTC; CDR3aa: CAWSVQFRGGGYTF
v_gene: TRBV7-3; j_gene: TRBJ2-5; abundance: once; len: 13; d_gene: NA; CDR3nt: TGTGCCAGCAGCTTAATTTTCCGAGAGACCCAGTACTTC; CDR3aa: CASSLIFRETQYF
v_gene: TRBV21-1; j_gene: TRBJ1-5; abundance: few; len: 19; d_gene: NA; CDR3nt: TGTGCCAGCAGCAAACACTACTGGGCGGGGGCCGATAGCAATCAGCCCCAGCATTTT; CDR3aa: CASSKHYWAGADSNQPQHF
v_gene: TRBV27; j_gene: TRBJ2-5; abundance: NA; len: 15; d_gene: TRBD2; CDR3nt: TGTGCCAGCAACTCCCTAGCGGGGGTCTTGAAGACCCAGTACTTC; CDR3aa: CASNSLAGVLKTQYF
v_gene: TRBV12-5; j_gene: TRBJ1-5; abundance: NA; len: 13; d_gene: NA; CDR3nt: TGTGCTAGTGGTTCGCAGGGAAATCAGCCCCAGCATTTT; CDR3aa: CASGSQGNQPQHF
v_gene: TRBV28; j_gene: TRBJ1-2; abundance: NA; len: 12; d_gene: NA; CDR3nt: TGTGCCATCAACGGGAACGGCTATGGCTACACCTTC; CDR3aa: CAINGNGYGYTF
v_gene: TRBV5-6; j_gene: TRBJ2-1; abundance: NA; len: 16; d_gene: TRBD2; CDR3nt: TGTGCCAGCAGCCTATCCGGGACTAGCGGGAGTGATGAGCAGTTCTTC; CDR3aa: CASSLSGTSGSDEQFF
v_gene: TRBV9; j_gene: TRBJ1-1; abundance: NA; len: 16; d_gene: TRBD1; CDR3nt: TGTGCCAGCAGCGCAACCAACCGGGACAGTTATTCTGAAGCTTTCTTT; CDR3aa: CASSATNRDSYSEAFF
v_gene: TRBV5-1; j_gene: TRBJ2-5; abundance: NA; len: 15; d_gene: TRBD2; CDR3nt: TGCGCCAGCAGCACCGGACTAGCGGGAGTAGAGACCCAGTACTTC; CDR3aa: CASSTGLAGVETQYF
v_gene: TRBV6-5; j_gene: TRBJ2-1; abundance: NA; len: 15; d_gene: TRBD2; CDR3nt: TGTGCCAGCAGTTATTCCCCCACGGGGGGTCATGAGCAGTTCTTC; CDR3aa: CASSYSPTGGHEQFF
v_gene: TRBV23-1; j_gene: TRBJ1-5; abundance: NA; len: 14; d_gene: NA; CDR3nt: TGCGCCAGCAGTCACAATACAGGGAATCAGCCCCAGCATTTT; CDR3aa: CASSHNTGNQPQHF
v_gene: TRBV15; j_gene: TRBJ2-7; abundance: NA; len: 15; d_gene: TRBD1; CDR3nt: TGTGCCACCAGCCCCCGGGACAGGGGCGTTTACGAGCAGTACTTC; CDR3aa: CATSPRDRGVYEQYF
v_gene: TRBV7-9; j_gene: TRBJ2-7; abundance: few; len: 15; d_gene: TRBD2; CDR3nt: TGTGCCAGCAGTTCCTCGCTGGGACTAGCTTACGAGCAGTACTTC; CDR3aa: CASSSSLGLAYEQYF
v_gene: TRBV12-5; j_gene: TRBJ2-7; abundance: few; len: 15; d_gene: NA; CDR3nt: TGTGCTAGTGGTTTGGTAAGGCAGGGGGGCTACGAGCAGTACTTC; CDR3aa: CASGLVRQGGYEQYF
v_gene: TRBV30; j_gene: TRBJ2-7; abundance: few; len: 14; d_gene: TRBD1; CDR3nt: TGTGCCTGGAGTGTACTGGGACAGCCCTACGAGCAGTACTTC; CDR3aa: CAWSVLGQPYEQYF
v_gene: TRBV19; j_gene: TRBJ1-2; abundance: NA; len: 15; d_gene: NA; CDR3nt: TGTGCCAGTAGTATAGGGTGGGGCGCGGACTATGGCTACACCTTC; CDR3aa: CASSIGWGADYGYTF
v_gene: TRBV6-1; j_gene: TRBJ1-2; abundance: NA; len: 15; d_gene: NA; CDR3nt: TGTGCCAGCAGTGTTGCGGACAGCCCAAACTATGGCTACACCTTC; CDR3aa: CASSVADSPNYGYTF
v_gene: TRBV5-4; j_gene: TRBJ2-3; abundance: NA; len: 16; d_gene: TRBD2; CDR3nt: TGTGCCAGCAGCCGGGGACTAGCGGGGTTCACAGATACGCAGTATTTT; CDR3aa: CASSRGLAGFTDTQYF
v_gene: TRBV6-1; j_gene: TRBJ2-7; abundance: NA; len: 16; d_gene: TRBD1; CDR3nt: TGTGCCAGCAGTGAAGGGTTAGGGACAGTCTCCTACGAGCAGTACTTC; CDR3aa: CASSEGLGTVSYEQYF
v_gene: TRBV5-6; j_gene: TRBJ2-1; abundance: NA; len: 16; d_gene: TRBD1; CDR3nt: TGTGCCAGCAGCTCACCGGGACAGGGGGACTACAATGAGCAGTTCTTC; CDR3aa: CASSSPGQGDYNEQFF
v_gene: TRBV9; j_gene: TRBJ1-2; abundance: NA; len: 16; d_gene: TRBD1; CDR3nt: TGTGCCAGCAGCGTAGACACGGGGGGGACAGGGTATGGCTACACCTTC; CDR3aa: CASSVDTGGTGYGYTF
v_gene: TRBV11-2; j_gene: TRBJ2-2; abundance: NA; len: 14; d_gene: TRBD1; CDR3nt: TGTGCCAGCAGCCAGGACAGGGGGCGGGGGGAGCTGTTTTTT; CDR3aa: CASSQDRGRGELFF
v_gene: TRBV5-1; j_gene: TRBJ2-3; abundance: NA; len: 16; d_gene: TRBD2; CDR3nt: TGCGCCAGCAGCTCGGGACTAGCGGAGTCCACAGATACGCAGTATTTT; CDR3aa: CASSSGLAESTDTQYF
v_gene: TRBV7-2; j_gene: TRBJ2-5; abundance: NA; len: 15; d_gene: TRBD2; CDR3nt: TGTGCCAGCAGCTCTAGCGGGGGGCGGAGAGAGACCCAGTACTTC; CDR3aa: CASSSSGGRRETQYF
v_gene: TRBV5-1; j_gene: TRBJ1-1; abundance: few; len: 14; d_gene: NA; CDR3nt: TGCGCCAGCAGCTTGGGTGTCAGGGAGGCTGAAGCTTTCTTT; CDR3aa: CASSLGVREAEAFF
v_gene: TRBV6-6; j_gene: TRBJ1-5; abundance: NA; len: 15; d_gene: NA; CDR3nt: TGTGCCAGCAGTTCTGGGAAGCCCGGGGATCAGCCCCAGCATTTT; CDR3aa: CASSSGKPGDQPQHF
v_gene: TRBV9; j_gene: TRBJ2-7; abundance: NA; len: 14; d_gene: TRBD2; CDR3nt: TGTGCCAGCAGCGATACTAGCGGGACTTACGAGCAGTACTTC; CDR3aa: CASSDTSGTYEQYF
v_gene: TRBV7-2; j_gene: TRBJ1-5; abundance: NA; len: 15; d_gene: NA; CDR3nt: TGTGCCAGCAGCGCGGGACCCTATAGCAATCAGCCCCAGCATTTT; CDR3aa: CASSAGPYSNQPQHF
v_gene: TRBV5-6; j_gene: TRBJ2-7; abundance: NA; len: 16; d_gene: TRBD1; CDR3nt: TGTGCCAGCAGCTCTCCGGGACAGGGCCACTCCTACGAGCAGTACTTC; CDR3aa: CASSSPGQGHSYEQYF
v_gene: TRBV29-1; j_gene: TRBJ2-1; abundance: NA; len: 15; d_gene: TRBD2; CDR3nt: TGCAGCGCCTCGGGACTAGCGGGGGGGTACAATGAGCAGTTCTTC; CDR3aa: CSASGLAGGYNEQFF